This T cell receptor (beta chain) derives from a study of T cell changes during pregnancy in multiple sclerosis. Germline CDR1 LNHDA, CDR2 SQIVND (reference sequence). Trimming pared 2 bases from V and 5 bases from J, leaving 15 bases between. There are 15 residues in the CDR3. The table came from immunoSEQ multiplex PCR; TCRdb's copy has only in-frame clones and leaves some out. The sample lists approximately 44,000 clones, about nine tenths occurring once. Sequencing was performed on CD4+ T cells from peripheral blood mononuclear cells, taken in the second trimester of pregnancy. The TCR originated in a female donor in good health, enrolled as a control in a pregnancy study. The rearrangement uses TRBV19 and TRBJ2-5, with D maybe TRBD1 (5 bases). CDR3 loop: CASSIRQGGPETQYF. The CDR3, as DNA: TGTGCCAGTAGTATACGGCAGGGTGGTCCGGAGACCCAGTACTTC.